This T cell receptor beta chain was found in a study of chemoradiotherapy in HPV16-positive cancers. General study results and limits: During treatment, candidate HPV-specific clones and E7-related motifs expanded in tumor.

Trimming stripped 5 bases from V and 3 bases from J, with 14 bases between. Germline V gene data show CDR1 as LNHDA and CDR2 as SQIVND (reference sequence). CDR3 length: 15 residues. Turning to this clone: What it recognizes is unknown.

Libraries were prepared by immunoSEQ multiplex PCR; TCRdb keeps only in-frame clonotypes and omits some of them. The sample includes roughly 23,000 clones, 80% to 90% of them seen just once. The rearrangement links TRBV19 to TRBJ1-5; the D gene is possibly TRBD1 (5 bases). The sample consisted of blood, taken from a patient who underwent chemoradiotherapy. This clonotype originated in a human donor with HPV-associated anogenital cancer. CDR3 amino acids: CASSLRDGVNQPQHF. Here the CDR3 DNA reads TGTGCCAGTAGTCTCCGGGACGGAGTCAATCAGCCCCAGCATTTT.